Listed below are T cell receptor beta chains from one sample, sequenced in a study of blood T cell repertoires in COVID-19. TCRdb keeps only in-frame clones here, not all; method: immunoSEQ multiplex PCR. Of fewer than 350,000 clones listed, roughly 89% are singletons. The sequenced material came from PBMCs or T cells enriched from blood (not recorded which). The receptors were sampled from a middle-aged woman who had recovered from COVID-19. Each CDR3 is given with its conserved first and last residue. Each record gives: J gene, D gene, clone size, V gene, CDR3 DNA, CDR3 protein. A D gene is named only where the DNA matches it firmly. A row's size may be missing; if present it is once, few, many or a size class.

TRBJ1-2 - once TRBV4-1 TGCGCCAGCAGCCAAGACCCCCGGGGGGACGCTGGGTGCACCTTC CASSQDPRGDAGCTF
TRBJ1-5 - - TRBV27 TGTGCCAGCAGTTTTCGGGGAGATAGCAATCAGCCCCAGCATTTT CASSFRGDSNQPQHF
TRBJ2-7 TRBD2 few TRBV2 TGTGCCAGCAGGACTACTAGCGGACCCAACTACGAGCAGTACTTC CASRTTSGPNYEQYF
TRBJ2-1 TRBD2 - TRBV2 TGTGCCAGCAGCACCGGGACTAGCGGAGTAGAGCAGTTCTTC CASSTGTSGVEQFF
TRBJ2-3 TRBD2 few TRBV4-3 TGCGCCAGCAGCCAAGATCTAGCGGGAGGGCCAGATACGCAGTATTTT CASSQDLAGGPDTQYF
TRBJ1-2 TRBD1 - TRBV19 TGTGCCAGTAGTACCCTGGACAGGGCCGAAAACTATGGCTACACCTTC CASSTLDRAENYGYTF
TRBJ1-3 TRBD1 - TRBV7-2 TGTGCCAGCAGCTCGGCCGGGACAGGGGGCGCGGGAAACACCATATATTTT CASSSAGTGGAGNTIYF
TRBJ1-5 - - TRBV30 TGTGCCTGGAGTTGGGGGGGAGACAGACAGCCCCAGCATTTT CAWSWGGDRQPQHF
TRBJ2-1 TRBD2 - TRBV2 TGTGCCAGCAGTGGAATGACAGAGGGAGGGGATGAGCAGTTCTTC CASSGMTEGGDEQFF
TRBJ2-7 TRBD1 - TRBV4-2 TGTGCCAGCAGCCGCAGACAGGGGGCGACGGCTGACGAGCAGTACTTC CASSRRQGATADEQYF
TRBJ2-7 TRBD1 once TRBV6-5 TGTGCCAGCAGTTACTCACAGGGGCTAGCCTACGAGCAGTACTTC CASSYSQGLAYEQYF
TRBJ1-2 - - TRBV7-9 TGTGCCAGCAGCCCTGCAGGGGACGGCTACACCTTC CASSPAGDGYTF
TRBJ2-5 TRBD2 - TRBV7-2 TGTGCCAGCAGTTCCGGGACTAGCACGTTTTCCCAGTACTTC CASSSGTSTFSQYF
TRBJ2-1 - - TRBV9 TGTGCCAGCAGCGTAGGGGCGGGGGCCTCCTACAATGAGCAGTTCTTC CASSVGAGASYNEQFF
TRBJ2-1 TRBD2 - TRBV18 TGTGCCAGCTCACCCGGTCCCGGGACTAGCGGGGGGAGCTCCTACAATGAGCAGTTCTTC CASSPGPGTSGGSSYNEQFF
TRBJ1-6 TRBD1 few TRBV5-5 TGTGCCAGCAGGTCGACAGGGAACCCCAATTCACCCCTCCACTTT CASRSTGNPNSPLHF
TRBJ1-6 - - TRBV19 TGTGCCAGTAGATCAGACTCCTATAATTCACCCCTCCACTTT CASRSDSYNSPLHF
TRBJ1-5 - once TRBV19 TGTGCCAGTAGTATAGATTGGGGAGACAATCAGCCCCAGCATTTT CASSIDWGDNQPQHF
TRBJ2-5 - - TRBV9 TGTGCCAGCAGCGTAGGGGGAGGCAGACAAGAGACCCAGTACTTC CASSVGGGRQETQYF
TRBJ2-2 - - TRBV5-1 TGCGCCAGCAGCTTGGGAGATTTCACCGGGGAGCTGTTTTTT CASSLGDFTGELFF
TRBJ2-2 TRBD2 - TRBV5-8 TGTGCCAGCAGCTTTCGGACTAGCGGGATCGGGGAGCTGTTTTTT CASSFRTSGIGELFF
TRBJ2-1 TRBD2 - TRBV11-3 TGTGCCAGCAGCTTAGTAATAGCGGGAGGGCCTGTTGAGCAGTTCTTC CASSLVIAGGPVEQFF
TRBJ1-2 TRBD1 - TRBV9 TGTGCCAGCAGCTATTTGGACAGGGTTAACTATGGCTACACCTTC CASSYLDRVNYGYTF
TRBJ1-1 - - TRBV19 TGTGCCAGTAGTATCCCAGGGGAGAACACTGAAGCTTTCTTT CASSIPGENTEAFF
TRBJ1-1 TRBD1 - TRBV19 TGTGCCAGTAGTTCCCAGACAGGGGCCTACACTGAAGCTTTCTTT CASSSQTGAYTEAFF
TRBJ2-2 - - TRBV30 TGTGCCTGGGGGGGACAAGCCACCGGGGAGCTGTTTTTT CAWGGQATGELFF
TRBJ2-7 TRBD1 - TRBV25-1 TGTGCCAGCAGTGAGCGGGACAGGGGTCCGCACGAGCAGTACTTC CASSERDRGPHEQYF
TRBJ2-7 - - TRBV21-1 TGTGCCAGCAGCACCCCCGGAGGGCCCTCCTACGAGCAGTACTTC CASSTPGGPSYEQYF
TRBJ2-1 TRBD2 - TRBV25-1 TGTGCCAGATTTCAACTAAATAGCGGGAAACTCGCCTACAATGAGCAGTTCTTC CARFQLNSGKLAYNEQFF
TRBJ2-5 - - TRBV6-2/TRBV6-3 TGTGCCAGCAGTCACAGGGTTTCTAGACAAGAGACCCAGTACTTC CASSHRVSRQETQYF
TRBJ2-7 TRBD1 - TRBV6-2/TRBV6-3 TGTGCCAGCAGCCTACAGACAGGGAGCTCCTACGAGCAGTACTTC CASSLQTGSSYEQYF
TRBJ1-3 TRBD1 once TRBV6-6 TGTGCCAGCAGAGACACAGGGGGATTGGCCATATATTTT CASRDTGGLAIYF
TRBJ2-7 - - TRBV6-5 TGTGCCAGCAGTCCACCGGGACTGGCCTACGAGCAGTACTTC CASSPPGLAYEQYF
TRBJ2-1 TRBD2 once TRBV4-1 TGCGCCAGCAGCCAAAAGGGGACTAGCGGGGGTGGTGAGCAGTTCTTC CASSQKGTSGGGEQFF
TRBJ2-7 TRBD2 - TRBV19 TGTGCCAGTAGTATATCGGGCCTTGGACTAGCGGGTTCCTACGAGCAGTACTTC CASSISGLGLAGSYEQYF
TRBJ2-5 TRBD1 - TRBV30 TGTGCCTGGGGCCGACAGGGGATCCAAGAGACCCAGTACTTC CAWGRQGIQETQYF
TRBJ2-3 TRBD2 - TRBV7-9 TGTGCCAGCAGCTTAGGAGCGGGAGAGGATACGCAGTATTTT CASSLGAGEDTQYF
TRBJ1-3 - - TRBV6-5 TGTGCCAGCAGGGCCGGGAACTCTGGAAACACCATATATTTT CASRAGNSGNTIYF
TRBJ1-1 TRBD1 - TRBV2 TGTGCCAGCACGGGGCAGGGGGCCCTGACGAACACTGAAGCTTTCTTT CASTGQGALTNTEAFF
TRBJ1-5 - - TRBV30 TGTGCCTGGAGTTCTGGGGGGGGCAGCGGGGCAGTCAATCAGCCCCAGCATTTT CAWSSGGGSGAVNQPQHF
TRBJ2-2 - - TRBV19 TGTGCCAGTAGTAATCGGCAGCGCACCGGGGAGCTGTTTTTT CASSNRQRTGELFF
TRBJ1-2 TRBD1 - TRBV19 TGTGCCAGTAGAGTAGGGGGGACAGACCTTGGTAATGGCTACACCTTC CASRVGGTDLGNGYTF
TRBJ2-2 TRBD2 - TRBV6-5 TGTGCCAGCAGTTACGGTTTAGCGGGGCGACCCGGGGAGCTGTTTTTT CASSYGLAGRPGELFF
TRBJ2-3 TRBD2 - TRBV7-3 TGTGCCAGCAGCTTTGGACTAGCGGGAGGCGGAATAGATACGCAGTATTTT CASSFGLAGGGIDTQYF
TRBJ1-4 TRBD1 - TRBV2 TGTGCCAGCAAAATACAGGGGACTAATGAAAAACTGTTTTTT CASKIQGTNEKLFF
TRBJ2-5 - - TRBV12-3/TRBV12-4 TGTGCCAGCAGCCCGAGGTGGAAAGAGACCCAGTACTTC CASSPRWKETQYF
TRBJ1-3 - - TRBV6-1 TGTGCCAGCAGTGAAAATGGCAGGGCCTGGGGAAACACCATATATTTT CASSENGRAWGNTIYF
TRBJ1-2 - - TRBV19 TGTGCCAGTAGTTATCGGGACATACGGTATGGCTACACCTTC CASSYRDIRYGYTF
TRBJ1-2 TRBD1 - TRBV28 TGTGCCAGCAGTTTACCCGGGGGACAGGGGGTCCATGGCTACACCTTC CASSLPGGQGVHGYTF